The sequence of this T cell receptor beta chain was determined in a study of blood T cell repertoires in COVID-19. CDR3 length: 11 residues. Per the germline V gene, CDR1 is DFQATT and CDR2 is SNEGSKA (reference sequence). V shed 2 bases, J shed 9 bases, and the junction held 2 bases outside the gene matches. Generated by immunoSEQ multiplex PCR, the TCRdb table keeps only in-frame clones and is missing some. The sample has some 520,000 clones; approximately 89% are singletons. The gene calls are TRBV20-1 and TRBJ2-7, with 9 bases aligning to TRBD2. Sequencing used peripheral blood. This TCR came from a man between 18 and 35 years old with COVID-19, enrolled during active disease. The CDR3 here is CSARLAGSQYF. CDR3 DNA sequence: TGCAGTGCTAGACTAGCGGGGTCGCAGTACTTC.